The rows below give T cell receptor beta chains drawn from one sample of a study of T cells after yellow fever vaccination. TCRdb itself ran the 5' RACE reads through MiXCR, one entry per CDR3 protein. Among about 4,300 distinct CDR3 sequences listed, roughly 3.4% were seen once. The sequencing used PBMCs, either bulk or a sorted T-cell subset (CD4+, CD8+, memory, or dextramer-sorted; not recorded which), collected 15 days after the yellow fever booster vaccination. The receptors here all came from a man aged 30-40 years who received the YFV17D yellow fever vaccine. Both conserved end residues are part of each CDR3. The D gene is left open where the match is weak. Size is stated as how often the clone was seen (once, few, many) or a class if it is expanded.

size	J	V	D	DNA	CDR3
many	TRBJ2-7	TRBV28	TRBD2	TGTGCCAGCAGAGGGGAGGGCTACGAGCAGTACTTC	CASRGEGYEQYF
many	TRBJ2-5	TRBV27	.	TGTGCCACCTCTACAGGGCCGAGGGGGACCCAGTACTTC	CATSTGPRGTQYF
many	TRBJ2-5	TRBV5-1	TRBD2	TGCGCCAGCAGCTGGCTAGCGGGGAACCAAGAGACCCAGTACTTC	CASSWLAGNQETQYF
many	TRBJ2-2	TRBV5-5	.	TGTGCCAGCAGCTCAACGGGGGAGCTGTTTTTT	CASSSTGELFF
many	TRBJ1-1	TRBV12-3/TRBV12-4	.	TGTGCCAGCAGTCCCCTTTCAGTGAACACTGAAGCTTTCTTT	CASSPLSVNTEAFF
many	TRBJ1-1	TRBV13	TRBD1	TGTGCCAGCCGTTCATCGGACAGGAGGACTGAAGCTTTCTTT	CASRSSDRRTEAFF
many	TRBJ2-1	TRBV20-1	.	TGCAGTGCTAGAGAGTGGGCCGTCAATGAGCAGTTCTTC	CSAREWAVNEQFF
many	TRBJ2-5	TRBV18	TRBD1	TGTGCCAGCTCACCGACAGGGTTGCAAGAGACCCAGTACTTC	CASSPTGLQETQYF
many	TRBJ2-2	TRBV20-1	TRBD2	TGCAGTGCTGGGACTAGCCCTAACACCGGGGAGCTGTTTTTT	CSAGTSPNTGELFF
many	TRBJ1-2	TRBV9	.	TGTGCCAGCAGCGAGGGACCAAACTATGGCTACACCTTC	CASSEGPNYGYTF